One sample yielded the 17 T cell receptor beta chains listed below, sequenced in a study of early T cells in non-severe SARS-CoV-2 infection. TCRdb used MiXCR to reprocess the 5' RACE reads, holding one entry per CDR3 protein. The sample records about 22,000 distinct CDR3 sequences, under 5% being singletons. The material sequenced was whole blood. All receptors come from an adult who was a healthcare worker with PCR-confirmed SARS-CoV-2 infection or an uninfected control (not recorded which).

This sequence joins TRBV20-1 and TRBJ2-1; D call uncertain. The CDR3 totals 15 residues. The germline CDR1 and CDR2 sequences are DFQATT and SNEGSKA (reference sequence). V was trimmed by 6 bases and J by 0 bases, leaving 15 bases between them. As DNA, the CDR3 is TGCAGTGCCTCCAAACTTGAGAGCTCCTACAATGAGCAGTTCTTC. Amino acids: CSASKLESSYNEQFF.

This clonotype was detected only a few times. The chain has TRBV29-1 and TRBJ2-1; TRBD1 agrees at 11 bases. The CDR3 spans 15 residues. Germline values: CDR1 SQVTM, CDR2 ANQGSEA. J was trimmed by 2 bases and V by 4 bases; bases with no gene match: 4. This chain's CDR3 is CSVVRGQGAYNEQFF. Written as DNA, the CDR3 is TGCAGCGTTGTTAGGGGACAGGGGGCCTACAATGAGCAGTTCTTC.

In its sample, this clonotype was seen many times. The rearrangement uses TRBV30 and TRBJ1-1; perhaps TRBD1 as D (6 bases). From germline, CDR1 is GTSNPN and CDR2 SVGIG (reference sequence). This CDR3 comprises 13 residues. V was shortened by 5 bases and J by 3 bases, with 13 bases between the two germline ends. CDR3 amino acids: CAWEPRGHTEAFF. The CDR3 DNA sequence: TGTGCCTGGGAGCCCCGGGGGCACACTGAAGCTTTCTTT.

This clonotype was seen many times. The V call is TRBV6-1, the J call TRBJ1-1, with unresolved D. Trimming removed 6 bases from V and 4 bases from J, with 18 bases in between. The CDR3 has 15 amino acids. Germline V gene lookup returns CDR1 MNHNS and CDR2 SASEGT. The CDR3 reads CASRPSTGHGTEAFF. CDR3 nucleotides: TGTGCCAGCAGACCCTCGACTGGGCATGGCACTGAAGCTTTCTTT.

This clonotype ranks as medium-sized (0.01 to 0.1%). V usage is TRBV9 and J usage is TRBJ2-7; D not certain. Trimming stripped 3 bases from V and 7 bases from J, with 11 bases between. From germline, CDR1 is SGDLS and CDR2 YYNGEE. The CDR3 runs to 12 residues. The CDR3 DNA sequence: TGTGCCAGCAGCGGTTTGGGTGGTGAGCAGTACTTC. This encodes CASSGLGGEQYF.

CDR3 in DNA: TGCAGTGCAGGACAGGAGACTGAAGCTTTCTTT. Protein sequence: CSAGQETEAFF. This chain links TRBV20-1 with TRBJ1-1; 7 nucleotides line up with TRBD1. The junction had 3 bases not matched to a gene; V was cut back by 6 bases and J by 5 bases. Per germline, CDR1 DFQATT and CDR2 SNEGSKA (reference sequence). This CDR3 has 11 residues.

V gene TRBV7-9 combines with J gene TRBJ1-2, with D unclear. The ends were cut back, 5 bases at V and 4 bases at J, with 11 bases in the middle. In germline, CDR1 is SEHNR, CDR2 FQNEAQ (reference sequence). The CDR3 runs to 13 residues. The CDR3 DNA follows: TGTGCCAGCAGCCCAACAGAGTCCTATGGCTACACCTTC. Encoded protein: CASSPTESYGYTF.

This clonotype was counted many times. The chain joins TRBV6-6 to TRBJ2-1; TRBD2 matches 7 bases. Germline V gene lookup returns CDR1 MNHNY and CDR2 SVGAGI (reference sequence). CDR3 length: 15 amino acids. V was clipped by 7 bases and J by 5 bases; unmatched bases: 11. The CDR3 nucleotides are TGTGCCAGCACTCAATCGGGACTATCCGACAATGAGCAGTTCTTC. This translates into CASTQSGLSDNEQFF.

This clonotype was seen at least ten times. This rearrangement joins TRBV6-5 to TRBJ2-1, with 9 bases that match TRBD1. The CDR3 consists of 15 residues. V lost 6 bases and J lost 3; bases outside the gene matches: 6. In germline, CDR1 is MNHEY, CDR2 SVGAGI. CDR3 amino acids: CASSPTGGDYNEQFF. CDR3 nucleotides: TGTGCCAGCAGCCCGACAGGGGGAGACTACAATGAGCAGTTCTTC.

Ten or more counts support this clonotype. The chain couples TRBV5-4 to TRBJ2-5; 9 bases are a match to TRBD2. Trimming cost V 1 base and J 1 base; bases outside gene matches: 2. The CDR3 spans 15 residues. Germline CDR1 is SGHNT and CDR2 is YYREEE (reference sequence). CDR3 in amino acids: CASSLFSGGQETQYF. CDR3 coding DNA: TGTGCCAGCAGCTTGTTTAGCGGGGGCCAAGAGACCCAGTACTTC.

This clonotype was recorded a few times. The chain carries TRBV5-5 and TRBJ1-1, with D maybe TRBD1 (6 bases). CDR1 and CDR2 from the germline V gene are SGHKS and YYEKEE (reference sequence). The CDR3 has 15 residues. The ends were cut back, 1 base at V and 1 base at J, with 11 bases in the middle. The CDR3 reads CASSLIQGPNTEAFF. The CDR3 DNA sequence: TGTGCCAGCAGCTTGATTCAGGGGCCGAACACTGAAGCTTTCTTT.

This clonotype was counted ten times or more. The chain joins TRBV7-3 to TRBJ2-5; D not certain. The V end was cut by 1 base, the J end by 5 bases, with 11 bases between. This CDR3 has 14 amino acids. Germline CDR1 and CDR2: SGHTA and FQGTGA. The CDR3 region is CASSLNGPLETQYF. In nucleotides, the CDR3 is TGTGCCAGCAGCTTAAATGGCCCCCTGGAGACCCAGTACTTC.

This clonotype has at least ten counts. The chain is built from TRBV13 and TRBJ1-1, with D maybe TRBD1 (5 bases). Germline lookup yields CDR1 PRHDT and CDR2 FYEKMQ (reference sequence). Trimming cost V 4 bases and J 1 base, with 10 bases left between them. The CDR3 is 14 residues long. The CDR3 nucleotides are TGTGCCAGCAGCTCGGGACCGTGGAACACTGAAGCTTTCTTT. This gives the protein CASSSGPWNTEAFF.

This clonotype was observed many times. The CDR3 bases are TGTGCCAGCAGTTACGGCCGAAGTCAGCCCCAGCATTTT. Its translation is CASSYGRSQPQHF. The gene calls are TRBV6-5 and TRBJ1-5; D call uncertain. Germline CDR1 is MNHEY and CDR2 is SVGAGI. V was trimmed by 2 bases and J by 6 bases, leaving 8 bases between them. This CDR3 is built from 13 residues.

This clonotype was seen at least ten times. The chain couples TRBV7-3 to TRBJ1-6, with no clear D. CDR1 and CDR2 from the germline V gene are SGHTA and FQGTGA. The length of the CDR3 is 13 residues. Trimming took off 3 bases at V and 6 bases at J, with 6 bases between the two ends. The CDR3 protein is CASSFGPNSPLHF. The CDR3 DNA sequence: TGTGCCAGCAGCTTCGGACCTAATTCACCCCTCCACTTT.

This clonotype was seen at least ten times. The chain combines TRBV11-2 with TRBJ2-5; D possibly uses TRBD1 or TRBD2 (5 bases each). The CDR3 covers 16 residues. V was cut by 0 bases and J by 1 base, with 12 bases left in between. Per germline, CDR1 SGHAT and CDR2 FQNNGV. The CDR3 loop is CASSLEYGASQETQYF. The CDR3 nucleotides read TGTGCCAGCAGCTTAGAGTACGGGGCATCCCAAGAGACCCAGTACTTC.

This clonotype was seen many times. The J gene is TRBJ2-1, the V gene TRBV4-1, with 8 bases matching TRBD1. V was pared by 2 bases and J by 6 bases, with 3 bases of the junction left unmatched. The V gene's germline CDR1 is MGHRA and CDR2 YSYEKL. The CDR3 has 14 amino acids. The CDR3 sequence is CASSQRTGSNEQFF. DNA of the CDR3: TGCGCCAGCAGCCAACGGACAGGGTCCAATGAGCAGTTCTTC.